This passage covers 8 T cell receptor beta chains from one sample sequenced in a study of beta chain features in type 1 diabetes. General study findings and limits: Shortening that was moderate but significant affected the TCRB CDR3s of Type 1 diabetes patients in all four CD4+ subsets.

No antigen has been assigned to these receptors. Every bit of the isolated RNA underwent reverse transcription, so sequencing read expressed TCRB transcripts. The assay was immunoSEQ multiplex PCR, and TCRdb's table has in-frame clones only and misses some. The data contain nearly 350,000 clones, 7% to 10% of them seen just once; the ten biggest clones take up over 0.95%. Sequencing was done on a sample of central memory CD4+ T cells from blood. The source of these receptors is a man under 40 with type 1 diabetes.

In this sample, this clone turned up a few times. V is TRBV5-1 and J is TRBJ1-2; TRBD1 is a possible D gene (6 bases). V dropped 4 bases and J dropped 6 bases, with 16 bases sitting between them. Germline V CDR1 and CDR2: SGHRS, YFSETQ. The CDR3 is made up of 14 amino acids. In DNA form, the CDR3 reads TGCGCCAGCAGCCGTGGAGGGGGAGCAGATGGCTACACCTTC. It yields the protein CASSRGGGADGYTF.

At least ten counts were recorded for this clone. The chain uses TRBV5-1 and TRBJ2-1; possible D gene TRBD2, 6 bases. Germline-derived CDR1 and CDR2 are SGHRS and YFSETQ. This CDR3 contains 15 residues. Trimming removed 4 bases from V and 0 bases from J, with 11 bases in between. The CDR3 DNA sequence: TGCGCCAGCAGCCCGGGGGACCCCTCCTACAATGAGCAGTTCTTC. Its translation is CASSPGDPSYNEQFF.

The sample holds many counts of this clone. The chain joins TRBV28 to TRBJ1-2, with D unresolved. Trimming removed 8 bases from V and 1 base from J, with 8 bases in between. The CDR3 length is 12 residues. Per the germline V gene, CDR1 is MDHEN and CDR2 is SYDVKM. The CDR3 loop reads CASLLDNYGYTF. The CDR3 region has the DNA TGTGCCAGCCTCCTAGATAACTATGGCTACACCTTC.

This clone has a handful of counts. This chain joins TRBV9 and TRBJ1-5; D is undetermined. Trimming shortened V by 0 bases and J by 4 bases, and 5 bases separated the two germline ends. The CDR3 spans 13 residues. CDR1 is SGDLS, CDR2 YYNGEE, per germline. DNA for the CDR3: TGTGCCAGCAGCGTAGATAGAAATCAGCCCCAGCATTTT. It yields the protein CASSVDRNQPQHF.

This clone was observed a few times. The chain has TRBV7-2 and TRBJ2-3, with TRBD1 as a possible D gene (5 bases). Trimming took off 6 bases at V and 0 bases at J, with 16 bases between the two ends. The germline V gene has CDR1 SGHTA and CDR2 FQGNSA. The CDR3 is 16 residues long. In DNA form, the CDR3 reads TGTGCCAGCAGTCCCAGGGCGCGCCCTAGCACAGATACGCAGTATTTT. Protein product: CASSPRARPSTDTQYF.

This clone has more than one count but fewer than ten. Germline and junction disagree at one end, which may indicate a read error. J is TRBJ1-3 and V is TRBV10-2; D call uncertain. The CDR3 is 14 residues long. The germline gives CDR1 WSHSY, CDR2 SAAADI. CDR3 loop: CASSDTALGNTIYF. In nucleotides, the CDR3 is TGTGCCAGCAGCGACACCGCTCTTGGAAACACCATATATTTT.

V gene TRBV28 combines with J gene TRBJ1-2; D call uncertain. The CDR3 extends over 12 amino acids. The V end was cut by 8 bases, the J end by 1 base, with 8 bases between. Germline CDR1 reads MDHEN; CDR2 reads SYDVKM. The CDR3 nucleotides are TGTGCCAGCGCGACCCGTAACTATGGCTACACCTTC. It codes for CASATRNYGYTF.

This chain connects TRBV4-3 to TRBJ2-4; TRBD1 agrees at 8 bases. Germline V gene data show CDR1 as LGHNA and CDR2 as YSLEER. CDR3 length: 18 residues. The V and J ends lost 2 bases and 8 bases, in that order; junction bases with no gene match: 17. The CDR3 loop reads CASSQRFGRGQGIDIQYF. In DNA form, the CDR3 reads TGCGCCAGCAGCCAAAGATTCGGTAGAGGACAGGGCATCGACATTCAGTACTTC.